This TCR beta chain was obtained from a study of blood T cell repertoires in COVID-19. The CDR3 contains 16 residues. In germline, CDR1 is SGHRS, CDR2 YFSETQ. After removal of 3 bases from V and 3 bases from J, the junction contained 7 bases not matched to a gene. Profiled with immunoSEQ multiplex PCR; TCRdb holds only in-frame clones, not every one. Of 88,000 or so clones in the sample, around 89% were seen once. Participants spanned ages about 18 to 100 years and resided in over 20 US areas. The chain has TRBV5-1 and TRBJ2-3; 10 bases agree with TRBD2. This TCR came from a woman aged 45-65 years with acute COVID-19. The sequenced sample was PBMCs or T cells enriched from blood (not recorded which). CDR3 DNA: TGCGCCAGCAGCTCCACTAGCGGGGAGGCGACAGATACGCAGTATTTT. The encoded protein is CASSSTSGEATDTQYF.